What follows are 17 T cell receptor beta chains derived from one specimen sequenced in a study of blood T cell repertoires in COVID-19. TCRdb's copy holds only in-frame clones and misses some; the assay was immunoSEQ multiplex PCR. The sample contains about 210,000 clones, approximately 85% of which appear only once. Sequencing was carried out using peripheral blood. The origin of the receptors is a woman in her 70s with COVID-19, enrolled during active disease.

V is TRBV4-3 and J is TRBJ1-1, with a weak D call TRBD1 (5 bases). The CDR3 is 13 residues long. V was shortened by 1 base and J by 9 bases, with 12 bases between the two germline ends. Germline-derived CDR1 and CDR2 are LGHNA and YSLEER. CDR3 DNA sequence: TGCGCCAGCAGCCAAGGGATTGACAGACAAGCTTTCTTT. Its translation: CASSQGIDRQAFF.

The V gene is TRBV12-5, the J gene TRBJ2-7; weak D call: TRBD1 (5 bases). The CDR3 sequence is 13 residues long. The V end was cut by 2 bases, the J end by 2 bases, with 7 bases between. The germline gives CDR1 LGHNT, CDR2 FRNRAP. The DNA of the CDR3 is TGTGCTAGTGGTTTGAAGGGGACCTACGAGCAGTACTTC. Encoded protein: CASGLKGTYEQYF.

The V and J genes are TRBV11-2 and TRBJ2-1; D might be TRBD1 (6 bases). Trimming shortened V by 7 bases and J by 4 bases, and 14 bases separated the two germline ends. This CDR3 has 14 amino acids. CDR1 and CDR2 from the germline V gene are SGHAT and FQNNGV. CDR3: CASTFWGPYNEQFF. As DNA, the CDR3 is TGTGCCAGCACCTTTTGGGGGCCGTACAATGAGCAGTTCTTC.

The J gene is TRBJ2-2, the V gene TRBV14; possibly TRBD2 for D (6 bases). The CDR3 covers 15 residues. CDR1 and CDR2 (germline): SGHDN, FVKESK. V was clipped by 4 bases and J by 3 bases, with 12 bases between them. The CDR3 DNA sequence: TGTGCCAGCAGCCTCTACGGAGGGGACACCGGGGAGCTGTTTTTT. The encoded protein is CASSLYGGDTGELFF.

The chain employs TRBV6-1 and TRBJ1-2; TRBD1 might be the D (5 bases). With 3 bases removed from V and 4 bases from J, the gap between germline ends came to 12 bases. The germline gives CDR1 MNHNS, CDR2 SASEGT. The CDR3 runs to 14 residues. The CDR3 region has the DNA TGTGCCAGCAGTGATGCGGGGGGTTCCTATGGCTACACCTTC. Protein sequence: CASSDAGGSYGYTF.

This rearrangement joins TRBV5-1 to TRBJ2-3, with 8 bases aligning to TRBD2. CDR3 length: 15 residues. V dropped 5 bases and J dropped 0; count of bases not matched to a gene: 5. Germline lookup yields CDR1 SGHRS and CDR2 YFSETQ. CDR3 protein: CASSFIAGSTDTQYF. The CDR3 coding sequence is TGCGCCAGCAGTTTTATAGCGGGGAGCACAGATACGCAGTATTTT.

This clone was seen only once. This chain links TRBV11-3 with TRBJ2-5, with 8 bases lining up with TRBD2. The ends lost 3 bases at V and 4 bases at J; junction bases unmatched: 4. The CDR3 loop spans 14 amino acids. Germline CDR1 SGHNT, CDR2 YENEEA. CDR3 amino acids: CASSFGGGTETQYF. CDR3 DNA sequence: TGTGCCAGCAGCTTCGGGGGGGGCACAGAGACCCAGTACTTC.

The chain carries TRBV7-6 and TRBJ2-5; weak D call: TRBD1 (6 bases). CDR3 size: 14 residues. Germline V CDR1 and CDR2: SGHVS, FNYEAQ. V was shortened by 5 bases and J by 5 bases, with 15 bases between the two germline ends. CDR3 DNA sequence: TGTGCCAGCAGCCTGACAGGTGTGACGGAGACCCAGTACTTC. The encoded protein is CASSLTGVTETQYF.

The chain employs TRBV6-2 or TRBV6-3 and TRBJ1-4; 9 nucleotides line up with TRBD1. V lost 2 bases to trimming and J lost 8 bases; unmatched junction nucleotides: 6. This CDR3 is built from 15 residues. Germline assignment: CDR1 MNHEY and CDR2 SVGEGT. The DNA for the CDR3 is TGTGCCAGCAGTTACGCGGGACAGGGCGGCGAAAAACTGTTTTTT. Residues: CASSYAGQGGEKLFF.

This clone appeared once. The chain joins TRBV4-1 to TRBJ2-3; the match to TRBD1 covers 7 bases. V was pared by 3 bases and J by 2 bases, with 11 bases of the junction left unmatched. Germline V gene lookup returns CDR1 MGHRA and CDR2 YSYEKL. The CDR3 totals 17 residues. The CDR3 spells CASSQERGQDFTDTQYF. In nucleotides, the CDR3 is TGCGCCAGCAGCCAGGAGAGGGGGCAAGACTTCACAGATACGCAGTATTTT.

V is TRBV5-1 and J is TRBJ2-1; D perhaps matches TRBD1 (6 bases). Germline CDR1 is SGHRS and CDR2 is YFSETQ. V was cut by 0 bases and J by 2 bases, with 9 bases left in between. The CDR3 runs 15 residues. CDR3 DNA: TGCGCCAGCAGCTTGGGACAGGCGCCCTACAATGAGCAGTTCTTC. Translated: CASSLGQAPYNEQFF.

The gene calls are TRBV4-1 and TRBJ2-5, with 11 bases matching TRBD1. This CDR3 is 18 amino acids long. Germline V gene sequence: CDR1 MGHRA, CDR2 YSYEKL. V was pared by 2 bases and J by 1 base, with 9 bases of the junction left unmatched. The DNA for the CDR3 is TGCGCCAGCAGCCAACGGACAGGGGGCGGTGAGGCCCAAGAGACCCAGTACTTC. This translates into CASSQRTGGGEAQETQYF.

This clone has just a few counts. The chain links TRBV6-2 or TRBV6-3 to TRBJ2-7; unclear D gene. CDR1 MNHEY and CDR2 SVGEGT come from the germline V gene. The CDR3 is 14 amino acids. V was clipped by 2 bases and J by 5 bases, with 13 bases between them. The CDR3, as DNA: TGTGCCAGCAGTTACGGTTTTTCGGTCAACGAGCAGTACTTC. Residues: CASSYGFSVNEQYF.

The chain recombines TRBV2 with TRBJ1-2; D uncertain. This CDR3 is 13 amino acids long. Germline CDR1 and CDR2: SNHLY and FYNNEI. Trimming shortened V by 4 bases and J by 7 bases, and 13 bases separated the two germline ends. As DNA, the CDR3 is TGTGCCAGCAGTGTCCGGGAGGCCTTTGGCTACACCTTC. Its translation: CASSVREAFGYTF.

This chain connects TRBV27 to TRBJ1-3; 9 bases line up with TRBD1. The germline gives CDR1 MNHEY, CDR2 SMNVEV (reference sequence). This CDR3 contains 18 residues. The ends lost 5 bases at V and 0 bases at J; junction bases unmatched: 11. As DNA, the CDR3 is TGTGCCAGCAGTCGACGGCTCCCGGGACAGGGCTCTGGAAACACCATATATTTT. Translation: CASSRRLPGQGSGNTIYF.

The V gene is TRBV5-1, the J gene TRBJ2-5; D is undetermined. V was shortened by 0 bases and J by 0 bases, with 12 bases between the two germline ends. Germline CDR1 and CDR2: SGHRS and YFSETQ. The CDR3 runs 16 residues. The CDR3 bases are TGCGCCAGCAGCTTGGGCGGAGCCCTGTACCAAGAGACCCAGTACTTC. Translation: CASSLGGALYQETQYF.

Here the CDR3 DNA reads TGTGCCAGCAGTCAGACAACGGCCCTCTATGGCTACACCTTC. Protein sequence: CASSQTTALYGYTF. V and J are TRBV28 and TRBJ1-2, with D hard to call. Germline lookup yields CDR1 MDHEN and CDR2 SYDVKM. V dropped 5 bases and J dropped 4 bases, with 14 bases sitting between them. This CDR3 spans 14 amino acids.